This TCR beta chain was recovered during a study of blood T cell repertoires in COVID-19. From germline, CDR1 is SGHAT and CDR2 FQNNGV. With V trimmed by 10 bases and J by 4 bases, 7 bases remained unmatched. This CDR3 contains 13 residues. TCRdb's table, derived via immunoSEQ multiplex PCR, lists solely in-frame clones and lacks some. The data contain some 67,000 clones, 87% of them singletons. Material for sequencing was peripheral blood. This sequence joins TRBV11-2 and TRBJ1-3; TRBD1 agrees at 7 bases. This receptor was identified in a woman over 75 with acute or convalescent COVID-19. The CDR3 region has the DNA TGTGCCACGACAGGGAGAGACGGAAACACCATATATTTT. Its translation is CATTGRDGNTIYF. Drawing the rest from reference TRBV11-2 and TRBJ1-3, the complete variable domain is EAGVAQSPRYKIIEKRQSVAFWCNPISGHATLYWYQQILGQGPKLLIQFQNNGVVDDSQLPKDRFSAERLKGVDSTLKIQPAKLEDSAVYLCATTGRDGNTIYFGEGSWLTVV.